These 32 T cell receptor beta chains share one sample of origin, sequenced in a study of radiotherapy plus CTLA-4 blockade in lung cancer. The assay was immunoSEQ multiplex PCR, and TCRdb's table has in-frame clones only and misses some. The sample carries about 86,000 clones, around 83% recorded once. Sequenced here: peripheral blood, sampled from a patient treated with radiotherapy plus ipilimumab. The receptors were gathered from a human donor with non-small cell lung cancer who had stable disease on radiotherapy plus ipilimumab.

The J gene is TRBJ2-3, the V gene TRBV6-1; D possibly uses TRBD1 or TRBD2 (5 bases each). V was shortened by 10 bases and J by 4 bases, with 21 bases between the two germline ends. In germline, CDR1 is MNHNS, CDR2 SASEGT. The length of the CDR3 is 15 residues. The CDR3 reads CATYEPGLRADTQYF. CDR3 nucleotides: TGTGCCACCTACGAACCAGGGTTGCGGGCAGATACGCAGTATTTT.

J is TRBJ2-1 and V is TRBV11-1; 9 bases are shared with TRBD1. Germline-derived CDR1 and CDR2 are SGHAT and FQDESV (reference sequence). This CDR3 is built from 15 residues. Unmatched junction bases numbered 3, after V lost 2 bases and J lost 4 bases. CDR3 coding DNA: TGTGCCAGCAGCTTACGACAGGGGGGGTACAATGAGCAGTTCTTC. Translated, it gives CASSLRQGGYNEQFF.

The chain recombines TRBV9 with TRBJ1-1; TRBD1 might be the D (5 bases). Germline V gene lookup returns CDR1 SGDLS and CDR2 YYNGEE. The CDR3 contains 16 residues. Trimming stripped 0 bases from V and 5 bases from J, with 17 bases between. CDR3 DNA sequence: TGTGCCAGCAGCGTAGCTACTGGGGCCTTAGGGACTGAAGCTTTCTTT. As protein: CASSVATGALGTEAFF. Full variable domain (outside the CDR3, taken from reference TRBV9 and TRBJ1-1): DSGVTQTPKHLITATGQRVTLRCSPRSGDLSVYWYQQSLDQGLQFLIQYYNGEERAKGNILERFSAQQFPDLHSELNLSSLELGDSALYFCASSVATGALGTEAFFGQGTRLTVV.

The V call is TRBV6-6, the J call TRBJ2-7, with 13 bases lining up with TRBD2. V trimming: 7 bases; J trimming: 7 bases; junction bases outside the gene matches: 7. CDR1 MNHNY and CDR2 SVGAGI come from the germline V gene (reference sequence). The CDR3 consists of 14 residues. This CDR3 is CASTGLAGAGEQYF. The CDR3 region has the DNA TGTGCCAGCACTGGACTAGCGGGAGCGGGGGAGCAGTACTTC.

This chain's CDR3 is CASSSRGDEAFF. The CDR3, as DNA: TGTGCCAGCTCATCCAGGGGGGATGAAGCTTTCTTT. The chain joins TRBV18 to TRBJ1-1; 7 bases fit TRBD1. Trimming removed 5 bases from V and 7 bases from J; junction bases left unmatched: 4. This CDR3 region has 12 residues. CDR1 is KGHSH, CDR2 LQKENI, per germline.

The chain combines TRBV27 with TRBJ2-7; TRBD1 might be the D (5 bases). Trimming took off 0 bases at V and 5 bases at J, with 14 bases between the two ends. Germline CDR1 MNHEY, CDR2 SMNVEV (reference sequence). The length of the CDR3 is 15 residues. The CDR3 DNA is TGTGCCAGCAGTTTATCTCGGCCGCAGGGAAACGAGCAGTACTTC. This sequence encodes CASSLSRPQGNEQYF.

This clone was recorded once. The rearrangement joins TRBV7-9 to TRBJ1-1; possibly TRBD1 for D (5 bases). CDR3 length equals 15 residues. The V gene's germline CDR1 is SEHNR and CDR2 FQNEAQ (reference sequence). Trimming removed 5 bases from V and 2 bases from J, with 15 bases in between. This chain's CDR3 is CASSRNRQGNTEAFF. CDR3 DNA sequence: TGTGCCAGCAGCCGGAACAGGCAGGGTAACACTGAAGCTTTCTTT.

This clone has more than one count but fewer than ten. The V and J genes are TRBV5-1 and TRBJ1-1, with 10 positions matching TRBD1. V lost 3 bases and J lost 3; bases outside the gene matches: 2. From germline, CDR1 is SGHRS and CDR2 YFSETQ. CDR3 size: 14 residues. CDR3 loop: CASSWGQGYTEAFF. The CDR3 region has the DNA TGCGCCAGCAGCTGGGGACAGGGGTACACTGAAGCTTTCTTT.

This chain connects TRBV29-1 to TRBJ2-2; the D is unclear. CDR3 length: 11 residues. Trimming cost V 4 bases and J 5 bases, with 5 bases left between them. Germline V lookup: CDR1 SQVTM, CDR2 ANQGSEA. The CDR3 DNA sequence: TGCAGCGTTGCCCATACCGGGGAGCTGTTTTTT. This gives the protein CSVAHTGELFF.

This rearrangement joins TRBV4-2 to TRBJ2-1; D gene uncertain. Germline V gene data show CDR1 as LGHNA and CDR2 as YNFKEQ. The CDR3 spans 17 residues. The V end was cut by 1 base, the J end by 7 bases, with 20 bases between. Written as DNA, the CDR3 is TGTGCCAGCAGCCAAGTTACTCCCCAGGAATGGCATAATGAGCAGTTCTTC. It translates to CASSQVTPQEWHNEQFF.

This chain connects TRBV7-2 to TRBJ2-5, with 8 bases fitting TRBD2. V trimming: 2 bases; J trimming: 2 bases; junction bases outside the gene matches: 4. Germline V gene sequence: CDR1 SGHTA, CDR2 FQGNSA. The CDR3 is made up of 15 amino acids. The CDR3 region has the DNA TGTGCCAGCAGCTTAATATCTAGCGGGCAAGAGACCCAGTACTTC. Amino acids: CASSLISSGQETQYF.

This sequence joins TRBV19 and TRBJ2-5; D remains unclear. The CDR3 totals 9 residues. From germline, CDR1 is LNHDA and CDR2 SQIVND (reference sequence). Trimming removed 7 bases at V and 3 bases at J, with 0 bases between. CDR3 DNA: TGTGCCAGTAAAGAGACCCAGTACTTC. Protein: CASKETQYF.

The V and J genes are TRBV7-8 and TRBJ2-1, with 8 bases lining up with TRBD2. CDR1 and CDR2 from the germline V gene are SGHVS and FQNEAQ. The trim removed 1 base at V and 8 bases at J, leaving 10 bases unmatched. CDR3 length equals 16 residues. In DNA form, the CDR3 reads TGTGCCAGCAGCTTAGAGGGACTAGGGAGAGGGGATGAGCAGTTCTTC. Residues: CASSLEGLGRGDEQFF.

The rearrangement links TRBV4-1 to TRBJ1-5; D gene ambiguous. CDR3 length equals 14 residues. Trimming stripped 1 base from V and 1 base from J, with 5 bases between. The germline V gene encodes CDR1 MGHRA and CDR2 YSYEKL. The CDR3 reads CASSQGRSNQPQHF. In nucleotides, the CDR3 is TGCGCCAGCAGCCAAGGGCGAAGCAATCAGCCCCAGCATTTT.

This clone showed up just once. The chain employs TRBV5-4 and TRBJ2-5, with 8 bases matching TRBD2. The germline V gene has CDR1 SGHNT and CDR2 YYREEE (reference sequence). Trimming at V came to 6 bases and at J to 3 bases, leaving 7 bases not matched to a gene. This CDR3 has 14 amino acids. CDR3 coding DNA: TGTGCCAGCACTCGGGGGGGCCGGGAAGAGACCCAGTACTTC. This sequence encodes CASTRGGREETQYF.

This clone was seen a handful of times. This sequence joins TRBV5-1 and TRBJ1-6; tentative D call: TRBD1 (5 bases). V gave up 4 bases and J gave up 7 bases, with 12 bases separating them. The germline V gene encodes CDR1 SGHRS and CDR2 YFSETQ. The CDR3 runs to 14 residues. CDR3 sequence (DNA): TGCGCCAGCAGCGGGGGAGTAGTAAATTCACCCCTCCACTTT. Residues: CASSGGVVNSPLHF.

J is TRBJ2-7 and V is TRBV2; 9 positions agree with TRBD2. The CDR3 consists of 14 residues. Losses at the gene ends were 5 bases for V and 4 bases for J; bases not matched to a gene: 6. Per germline, CDR1 SNHLY and CDR2 FYNNEI. CDR3 nucleotides: TGTGCCAGCAGTCTAGCGGGGACTAGATACGAGCAGTACTTC. It codes for CASSLAGTRYEQYF.

The table lists this clone with a few counts. This chain joins TRBV9 and TRBJ2-2; 8 positions match TRBD2. V shed 3 bases and J 8 bases; nucleotides not matched to a gene: 9. Looked up from germline, CDR1 is SGDLS and CDR2 is YYNGEE. This CDR3 spans 15 amino acids. The chain's CDR3 is CASSGAGGAKGELFF. CDR3 in DNA: TGTGCCAGCAGCGGAGCCGGGGGGGCGAAGGGGGAGCTGTTTTTT.

This chain joins TRBV5-6 and TRBJ1-6; no definite D call. CDR1 is SGHDT and CDR2 is YYEEEE in the germline V gene. CDR3 size: 14 residues. V was clipped by 0 bases and J by 7 bases, with 8 bases between them. The CDR3 DNA reads as TGTGCCAGCAGCTTGGGAGGCCAAAATTCACCCCTCCACTTT. Its protein is CASSLGGQNSPLHF.

This clone was counted between two and nine times. The gene calls are TRBV19 and TRBJ1-2; D gene uncertain. The CDR3 loop spans 12 amino acids. Germline V lookup: CDR1 LNHDA, CDR2 SQIVND (reference sequence). The V end lost 5 bases, the J end lost 6 bases, and 10 bases lay between the germline ends. CDR3 in amino acids: CASSLRTNGYTF. The CDR3 DNA reads TGTGCCAGTAGTCTACGGACGAATGGCTACACCTTC.

The chain links TRBV5-3 to TRBJ1-4; no definite D call. TRBV5-3 is treated as an ORF (open reading frame) with a function not yet certain. Deletions cut 5 bases from V and 0 bases from J, with 23 bases between. The CDR3 length is 19 residues. DNA for the CDR3: TGTGCCAGAAGTCCCATTGCAGGCAAGATACAAGCAACTAATGAAAAACTGTTTTTT. Its translation: CARSPIAGKIQATNEKLFF.

This clone appeared a few times. This chain links TRBV30 with TRBJ1-5, with TRBD1 as a possible D gene (6 bases). Trimming shortened V by 2 bases and J by 6 bases, and 11 bases separated the two germline ends. This CDR3 is 13 amino acids long. Germline values: CDR1 GTSNPN, CDR2 SVGIG (reference sequence). In DNA, the CDR3 is TGTGCCTGGAGTCGGGGGGCGAGTCAGCCCCAGCATTTT. Protein: CAWSRGASQPQHF.

The chain is built from TRBV18 and TRBJ1-2; D is undetermined. Trimming stripped 5 bases from V and 0 bases from J, with 19 bases between. Germline-derived CDR1 and CDR2 are KGHSH and LQKENI. The CDR3 runs to 17 residues. CDR3 protein: CASSRLDLSLSNYGYTF. For the CDR3, the DNA is TGTGCCAGCTCAAGATTGGACTTGTCCCTTTCTAACTATGGCTACACCTTC.

The chain is built from TRBV14 and TRBJ2-1; no reliable D call. The V gene's germline CDR1 is SGHDN and CDR2 FVKESK. V lost 2 bases and J lost 6, with 11 bases in between. This CDR3 is 14 amino acids long. The CDR3 protein is CASSQTVQVNEQFF. Written as DNA, the CDR3 is TGTGCCAGCAGCCAAACAGTGCAAGTCAATGAGCAGTTCTTC.

The chain couples TRBV6-5 to TRBJ2-7, with 8 bases matching TRBD2. The CDR3 is made up of 14 amino acids. V was clipped by 2 bases and J by 3 bases; unmatched bases: 3. The germline CDR1 and CDR2 sequences are MNHEY and SVGAGI. The CDR3, as DNA: TGTGCCAGCAGTTACCGGGAGGGCTACTACGAGCAGTACTTC. It codes for CASSYREGYYEQYF.

V is TRBV27 and J is TRBJ2-2; weak D call: TRBD1 (5 bases). This CDR3 has 18 residues. V was cut by 6 bases and J by 5 bases, with 25 bases left in between. Germline assignment: CDR1 MNHEY and CDR2 SMNVEV (reference sequence). Here the CDR3 DNA reads TGTGCCAGCAGGGAAAAGGACATACCCTTCAGAGGAACCGGGGAGCTGTTTTTT. The encoded protein is CASREKDIPFRGTGELFF.

V and J are TRBV12-5 and TRBJ2-3; 9 bases map to TRBD1. Per germline, CDR1 LGHNT and CDR2 FRNRAP. V shed 1 base and J 1 base; nucleotides not matched to a gene: 0. This CDR3 region has 15 residues. The chain's CDR3 is CASGLGTGGTDTQYF. CDR3 coding DNA: TGTGCTAGTGGTTTGGGGACAGGGGGCACAGATACGCAGTATTTT.

This clone has a single count. The rearrangement joins TRBV10-2 to TRBJ2-1, with 10 bases identical to TRBD2. The germline V gene has CDR1 WSHSY and CDR2 SAAADI. Trimming at V came to 6 bases and at J to 0 bases, leaving 11 bases not matched to a gene. The CDR3 is 18 residues long. The CDR3 sequence is CASSAVVAGGPSYNEQFF. The CDR3 bases are TGCGCCAGCAGCGCCGTGGTAGCGGGAGGCCCCTCCTACAATGAGCAGTTCTTC.

The chain couples TRBV4-2 to TRBJ2-3, with D possibly being TRBD2 (7 bases). Trimming took 7 bases from V and 2 from J, leaving 16 bases between them. Per the germline V gene, CDR1 is LGHNA and CDR2 is YNFKEQ. The CDR3 runs to 15 residues. This chain's CDR3 is CASNLGGAVTDTQYF. Written as DNA, the CDR3 is TGTGCCAGCAACCTAGGGGGGGCCGTCACAGATACGCAGTATTTT.

The V call is TRBV6-5, the J call TRBJ2-7; D possibly corresponds to TRBD2 (7 bases). The CDR3 totals 13 residues. V shed 0 bases and J shed 6 bases, with 9 bases lying between them. The germline V gene encodes CDR1 MNHEY and CDR2 SVGAGI. The CDR3 DNA reads as TGTGCCAGCAGTTACTCTGGGGGGGCCGAGCAGTACTTC. It is translated as CASSYSGGAEQYF.

J is TRBJ1-5 and V is TRBV19, with 8 bases that match TRBD1. The CDR3 runs 16 residues. Germline assignment: CDR1 LNHDA and CDR2 SQIVND (reference sequence). V gave up 5 bases and J gave up 3 bases; unmatched junction bases: 9. DNA for the CDR3: TGTGCCAGTAGTCTAACGGACAGGGTTTCCAATCAGCCCCAGCATTTT. This encodes CASSLTDRVSNQPQHF.

V is TRBV15 and J is TRBJ2-7; TRBD1 aligns across 11 bases. V lost 3 bases to trimming and J lost 5 bases; unmatched junction nucleotides: 6. The V gene's germline CDR1 is LNHNV and CDR2 YYDKDF (reference sequence). The CDR3 sequence is 15 residues long. The CDR3 DNA is TGTGCCACCAGCAGTACCGGGACAGGGGGGGACGAGCAGTACTTC. It specifies CATSSTGTGGDEQYF.